Reported below is one TCR beta chain. This clonotype was counted a few times. Its antigen remains unidentified. Nothing much larger sits one base from this clone, and base qualities are not available. CDR1 and CDR2, per the germline V gene, are MDHEN and SYDVKM. From the cysteine through the valine, the CDR3 covers 14 amino acids. Only the CDR3 region is kept as DNA, spanning 42 bases read in frame from base 1. V is clipped by 5 bases and J by 0 bases, and the sequence between their germline boundaries is 11 bases long. The instrument was an Illumina NovaSeq 6000. TCR cDNA was synthesized by 5'RACE template switching, through which a universal primer site and unique molecular identifiers were introduced. Priming of cDNA synthesis was performed from both the TCR alpha and TCR beta constant segments. Two PCR steps were used to amplify libraries, with sample barcodes and sequencing adapters being added in the second step. Sequencing of libraries was done on Illumina HiSeq 2500 (2x100 bp) or NovaSeq (2x150 bp). In the original analysis: Demultiplexing of reads and collapsing into UMI consensus sequences were performed with MIGEC, and V(D)J alignment was carried out with MiXCR. Vaccine-responding clonotypes were identified with edgeR using replicate PBMC samples, with FDR below 0.01 and a log2 fold change above 5 up to day 15 being required. CD4 or CD8 identity was assigned to each bulk clonotype according to whether the clonotype was present at higher abundance in the sequenced CD4 repertoire or the sequenced CD8 repertoire. Using fastp trimming at Q25 and MiXCR clonotype assembly, TCRdb reanalyzed the public sequencing data and kept in-frame beta chains. Each CDR3 protein gets just one entry, which takes the most common genes and DNA from the rows behind it. These V and J calls rely on TCRdb rather than the paper's analysis. The sample table records a few hundred thousand distinct CDR3 sequences; approximately 4% of these occur just once. The ten largest make up about 24% of the sample.

The treatment or condition label here, explained by the study, means: live attenuated yellow fever vaccine strain. Two biological replicates of bulk PBMCs were collected at each blood-draw timepoint. PBMCs were isolated from peripheral blood using a standard Ficoll-Paque protocol. TriZol was used to extract RNA from bulk PBMCs, CD4 and CD8 fractions, and dextramer-positive and dextramer-negative fractions. These data are taken from a study of T cells after yellow fever vaccination (dated by TCRdb to the late 2010s). Context from the whole study: The SMART-Seq v4 Ultra Low Input RNA kit was used to prepare libraries from fractions with low cell numbers. Blood was drawn at multiple timepoints before and after primary and secondary immunization, with bulk PBMC replicates and cell subsets isolated. Two healthy male donors made up the cohort, one aged 18 to 29 years and the other aged 30 to 39 years. To follow T-cell clones before and after both primary and booster YFV17D yellow fever vaccination, bulk TCR alpha and beta repertoires underwent longitudinal sequencing.

Broader findings and caveats from the paper: A small share of clonotypes was detected in both CD4 and CD8 compartments, with the overlap likely arising from convergent recombination. Compared with the primary T-cell response, the secondary T-cell response was weaker but faster, peaking on day 5 rather than day 15. Most clones expanded after primary vaccination (roughly 96% of CD4 and approximately 86% of CD8) were re-detected after the booster, suggesting that broad memory maintenance occurred. Computational filtering was required because FACS-sorted repertoires could contain abundant contaminating clonotypes from the bulk population. The study included only a couple of donors, which limits how far the findings can be generalized.

The sequenced sample was PBMCs, obtained 5 days after the yellow fever booster vaccination. The receptor was isolated from a man younger than 35 who received the YFV17D yellow fever vaccine. The chain couples TRBV28 to TRBJ2-7; a confident D gene designation cannot be given. At the DNA level, the sequence is TGTGCCAGCAGTCCCCTTGAGACCTCCTACGAGCAGTACGTC. It specifies CASSPLETSYEQYV.